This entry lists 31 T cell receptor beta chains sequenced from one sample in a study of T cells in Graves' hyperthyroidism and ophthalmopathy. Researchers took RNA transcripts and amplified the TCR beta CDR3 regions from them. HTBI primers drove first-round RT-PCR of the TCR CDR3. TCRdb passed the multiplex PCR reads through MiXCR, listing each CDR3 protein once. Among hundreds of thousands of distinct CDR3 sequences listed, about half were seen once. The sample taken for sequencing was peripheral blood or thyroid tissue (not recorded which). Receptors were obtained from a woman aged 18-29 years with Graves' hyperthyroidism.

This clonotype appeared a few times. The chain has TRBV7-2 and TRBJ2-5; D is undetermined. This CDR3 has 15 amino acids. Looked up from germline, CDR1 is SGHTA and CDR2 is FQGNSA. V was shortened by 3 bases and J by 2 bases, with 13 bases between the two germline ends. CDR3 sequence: CASSFPPPSQETQYF. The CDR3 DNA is TGTGCCAGCAGCTTTCCCCCCCCAAGTCAAGAGACCCAGTACTTC. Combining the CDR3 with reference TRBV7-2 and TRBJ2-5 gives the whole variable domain GAGVSQSPSNKVTEKGKDVELRCDPISGHTALYWYRQSLGQGLEFLIYFQGNSAPDKSGLPSDRFSAERTGGSVSTLTIQRTQQEDSAVYLCASSFPPPSQETQYFGPGTRLLVL.

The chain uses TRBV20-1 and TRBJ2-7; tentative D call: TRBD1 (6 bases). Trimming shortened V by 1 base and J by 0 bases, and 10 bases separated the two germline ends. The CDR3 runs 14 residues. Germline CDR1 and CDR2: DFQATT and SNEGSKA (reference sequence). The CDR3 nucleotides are TGCAGTGCTAGAGCCGACAGGAGCTCCTACGAGCAGTACTTC. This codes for CSARADRSSYEQYF.

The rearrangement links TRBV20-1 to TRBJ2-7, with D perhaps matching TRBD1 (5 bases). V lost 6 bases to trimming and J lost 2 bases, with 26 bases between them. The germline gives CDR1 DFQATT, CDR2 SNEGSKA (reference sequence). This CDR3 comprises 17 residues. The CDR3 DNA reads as TGCAGTGCCGGCAGACTTTGGGGCAGTTCACTTACCTACGAGCAGTACTTC. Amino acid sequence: CSAGRLWGSSLTYEQYF.

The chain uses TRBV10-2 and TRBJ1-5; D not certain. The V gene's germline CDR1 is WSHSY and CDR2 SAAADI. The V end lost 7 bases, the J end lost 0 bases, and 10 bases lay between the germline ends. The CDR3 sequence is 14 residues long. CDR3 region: CASKEGYSNQPQHF. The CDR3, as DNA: TGCGCCAGCAAGGAGGGCTATAGCAATCAGCCCCAGCATTTT.

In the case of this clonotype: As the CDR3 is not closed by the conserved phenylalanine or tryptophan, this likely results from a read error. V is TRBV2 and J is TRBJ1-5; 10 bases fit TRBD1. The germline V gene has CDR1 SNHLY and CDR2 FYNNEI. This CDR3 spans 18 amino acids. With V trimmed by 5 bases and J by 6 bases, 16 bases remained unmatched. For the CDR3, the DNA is TGTGCCAGCAGTTACGAGACAGGGGGCCTTCGTAAGGTTCAGCCCCAGCATTAT. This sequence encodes CASSYETGGLRKVQPQHY.

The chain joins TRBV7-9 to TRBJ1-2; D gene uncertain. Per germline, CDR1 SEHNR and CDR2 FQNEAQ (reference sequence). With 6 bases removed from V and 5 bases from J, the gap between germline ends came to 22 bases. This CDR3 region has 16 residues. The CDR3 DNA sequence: TGTGCCAGCAGTAGTACCAAATCGGGGTCTAGGTATGGCTACACCTTC. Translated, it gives CASSSTKSGSRYGYTF.

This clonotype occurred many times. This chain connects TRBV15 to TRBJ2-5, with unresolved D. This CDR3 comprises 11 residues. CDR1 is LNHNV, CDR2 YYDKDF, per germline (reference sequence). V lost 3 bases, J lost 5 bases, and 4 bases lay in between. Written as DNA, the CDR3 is TGTGCCACCAGCAGGTCGGAGACCCAGTACTTC. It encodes CATSRSETQYF. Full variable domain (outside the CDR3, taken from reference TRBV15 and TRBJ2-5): DAMVIQNPRYQVTQFGKPVTLSCSQTLNHNVMYWYQQKSSQAPKLLFHYYDKDFNNEADTPDNFQSRRPNTSFCFLDIRSPGLGDTAMYLCATSRSETQYFGPGTRLLVL.

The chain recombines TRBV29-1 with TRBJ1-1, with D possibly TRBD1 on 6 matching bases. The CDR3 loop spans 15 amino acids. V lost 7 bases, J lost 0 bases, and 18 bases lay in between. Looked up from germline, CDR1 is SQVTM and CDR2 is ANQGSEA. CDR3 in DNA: TGCAGCGCCGAAAGGGGGGCGGGGATGAACACTGAAGCTTTCTTT. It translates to CSAERGAGMNTEAFF.

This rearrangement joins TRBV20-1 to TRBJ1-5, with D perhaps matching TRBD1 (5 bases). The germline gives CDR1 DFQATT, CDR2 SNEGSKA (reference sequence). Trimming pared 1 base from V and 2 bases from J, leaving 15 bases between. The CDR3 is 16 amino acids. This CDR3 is CSARVGAGYGNQPQHF. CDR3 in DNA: TGCAGTGCTAGAGTAGGGGCAGGGTATGGCAATCAGCCCCAGCATTTT.

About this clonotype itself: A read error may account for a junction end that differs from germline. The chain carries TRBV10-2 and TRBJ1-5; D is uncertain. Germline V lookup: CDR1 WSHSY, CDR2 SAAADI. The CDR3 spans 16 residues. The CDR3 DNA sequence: TGTGCCAGCTCACCGTCGGCAGGTTATAGCAATCAGCCCCAGCATTTT. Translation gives CASSPSAGYSNQPQHF.

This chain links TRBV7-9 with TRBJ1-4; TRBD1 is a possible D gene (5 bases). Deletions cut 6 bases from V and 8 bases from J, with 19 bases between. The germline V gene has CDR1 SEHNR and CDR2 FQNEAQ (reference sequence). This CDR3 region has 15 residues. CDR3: CASSPLSAREEKLFF. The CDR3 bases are TGTGCCAGCAGTCCCCTCTCGGCCAGGGAAGAAAAACTGTTTTTT.

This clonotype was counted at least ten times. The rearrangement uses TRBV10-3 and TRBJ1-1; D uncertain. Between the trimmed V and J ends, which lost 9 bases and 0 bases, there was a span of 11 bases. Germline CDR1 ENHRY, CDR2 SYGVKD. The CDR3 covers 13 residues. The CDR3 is CAISAGLNTEAFF. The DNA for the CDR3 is TGTGCCATTTCCGCGGGTTTGAACACTGAAGCTTTCTTT.

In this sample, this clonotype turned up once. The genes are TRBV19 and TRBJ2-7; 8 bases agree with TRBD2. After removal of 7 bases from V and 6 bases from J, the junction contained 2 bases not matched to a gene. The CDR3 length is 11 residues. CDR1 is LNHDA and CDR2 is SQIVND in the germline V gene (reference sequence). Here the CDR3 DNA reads TGTGCCAGTACGGGGGGGCTCGAGCAGTACTTC. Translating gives CASTGGLEQYF.

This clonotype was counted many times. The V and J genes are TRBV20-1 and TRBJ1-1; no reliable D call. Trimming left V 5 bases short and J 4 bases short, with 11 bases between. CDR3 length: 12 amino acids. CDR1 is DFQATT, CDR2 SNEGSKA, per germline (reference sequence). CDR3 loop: CSAYARTTEAFF. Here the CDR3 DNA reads TGCAGTGCTTACGCAAGGACCACTGAAGCTTTCTTT.

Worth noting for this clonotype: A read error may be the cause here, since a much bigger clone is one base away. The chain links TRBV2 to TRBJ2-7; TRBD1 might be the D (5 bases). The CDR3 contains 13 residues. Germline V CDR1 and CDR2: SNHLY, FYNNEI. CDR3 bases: TGTGCCGGCAGTATCGAAAGGGGCTACGAGCAGTACTTC. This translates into CAGSIERGYEQYF.

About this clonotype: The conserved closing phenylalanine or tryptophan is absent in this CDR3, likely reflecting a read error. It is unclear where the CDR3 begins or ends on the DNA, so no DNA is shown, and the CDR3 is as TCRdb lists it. This CDR3 is CSVMRQGGE. The rearrangement uses TRBV29-1 and TRBJ1-2; the D call in the table, TRBD1, was not verified against the DNA. The CDR3 region is 9 residues in length, termini included. The germline gives CDR1 SQVTM, CDR2 ANQGSEA.

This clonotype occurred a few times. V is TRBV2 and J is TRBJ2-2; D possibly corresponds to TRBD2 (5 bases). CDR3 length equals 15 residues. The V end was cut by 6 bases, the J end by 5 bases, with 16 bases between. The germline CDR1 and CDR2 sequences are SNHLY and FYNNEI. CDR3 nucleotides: TGTGCCAGCAGCGGACTGCGGCCTGGGACCGGGGAGCTGTTTTTT. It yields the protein CASSGLRPGTGELFF.

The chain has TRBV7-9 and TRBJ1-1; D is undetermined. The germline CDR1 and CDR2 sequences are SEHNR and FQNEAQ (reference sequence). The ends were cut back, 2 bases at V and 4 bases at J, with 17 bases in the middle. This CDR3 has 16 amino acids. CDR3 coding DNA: TGTGCCAGCAGCTTATTTCCTGGGAGGGATTCCACTGAAGCTTTCTTT. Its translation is CASSLFPGRDSTEAFF.

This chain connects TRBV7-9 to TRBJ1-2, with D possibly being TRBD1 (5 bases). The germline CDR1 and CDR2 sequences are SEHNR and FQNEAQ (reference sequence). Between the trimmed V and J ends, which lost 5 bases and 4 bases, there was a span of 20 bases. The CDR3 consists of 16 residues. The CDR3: CASSQEAGNPAYGYTF. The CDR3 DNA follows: TGTGCCAGCAGCCAAGAAGCAGGGAACCCCGCCTATGGCTACACCTTC.

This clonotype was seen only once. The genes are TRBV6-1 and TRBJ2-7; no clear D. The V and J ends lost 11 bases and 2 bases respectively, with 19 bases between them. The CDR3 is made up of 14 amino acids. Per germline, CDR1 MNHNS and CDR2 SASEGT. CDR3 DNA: TGTGCCTGGAGTGTACGCAGCTCTCCCTACGAGCAGTACTTC. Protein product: CAWSVRSSPYEQYF.

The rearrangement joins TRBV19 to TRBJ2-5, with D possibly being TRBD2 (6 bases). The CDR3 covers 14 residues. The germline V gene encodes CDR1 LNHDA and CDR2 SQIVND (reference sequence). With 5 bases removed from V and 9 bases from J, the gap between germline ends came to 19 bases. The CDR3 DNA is TGTGCCAGTAGTTATCCGGGCGGGACTGGGGCCCAGTACTTC. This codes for CASSYPGGTGAQYF.

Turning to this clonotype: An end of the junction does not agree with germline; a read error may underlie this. CDR3 sequence: CASSLVAVGTGELFF. The CDR3 DNA reads as TGTGCCAGCAGCTTGGTAGCGGTTGGAACCGGGGAGCTGTTTTTT. The J gene is TRBJ2-2, the V gene TRBV5-1; maybe TRBD2 (6 bases). The CDR3 is 15 residues long. Per the germline V gene, CDR1 is SGHRS and CDR2 is YFSETQ.

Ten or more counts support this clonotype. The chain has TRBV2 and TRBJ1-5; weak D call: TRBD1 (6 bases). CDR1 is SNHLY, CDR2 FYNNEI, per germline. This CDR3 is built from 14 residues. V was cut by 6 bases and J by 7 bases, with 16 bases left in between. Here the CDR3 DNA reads TGTGCCAGCAGCGTAGGGGGGGGTAGCCAGCCCCAGCATTTT. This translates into CASSVGGGSQPQHF. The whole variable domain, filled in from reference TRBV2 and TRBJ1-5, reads EPEVTQTPSHQVTQMGQEVILRCVPISNHLYFYWYRQILGQKVEFLVSFYNNEISEKSEIFDDQFSVERPDGSNFTLKIRSTKLEDSAMYFCASSVGGGSQPQHFGDGTRLSIL.

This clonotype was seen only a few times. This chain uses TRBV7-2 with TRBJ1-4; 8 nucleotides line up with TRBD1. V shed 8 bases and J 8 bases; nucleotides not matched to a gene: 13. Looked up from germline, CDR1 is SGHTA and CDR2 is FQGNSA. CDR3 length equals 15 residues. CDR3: CASSPGDRGGEKLFF. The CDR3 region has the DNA TGTGCCAGCTCACCAGGCGACAGGGGCGGAGAAAAACTGTTTTTT.

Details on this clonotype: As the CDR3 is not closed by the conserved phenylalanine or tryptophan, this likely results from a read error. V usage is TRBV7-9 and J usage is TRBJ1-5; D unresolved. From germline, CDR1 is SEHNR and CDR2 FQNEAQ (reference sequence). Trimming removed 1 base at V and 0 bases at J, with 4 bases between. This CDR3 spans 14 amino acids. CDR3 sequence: CASSLGDSNQPQHS. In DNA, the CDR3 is TGTGCCAGCAGCTTAGGAGATAGCAATCAGCCCCAGCATTCT.

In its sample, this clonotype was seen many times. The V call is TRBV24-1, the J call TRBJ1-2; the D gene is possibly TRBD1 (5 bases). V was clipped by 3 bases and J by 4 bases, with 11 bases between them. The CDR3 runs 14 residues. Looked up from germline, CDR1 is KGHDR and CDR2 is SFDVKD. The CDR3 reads CATSDAGSSYGYTF. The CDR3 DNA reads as TGTGCCACCAGTGATGCAGGGAGTTCCTATGGCTACACCTTC.

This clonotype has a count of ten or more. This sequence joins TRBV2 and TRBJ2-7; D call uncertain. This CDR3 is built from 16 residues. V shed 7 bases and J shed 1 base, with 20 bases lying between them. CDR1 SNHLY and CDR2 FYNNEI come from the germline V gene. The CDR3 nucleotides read TGTGCCAGCACCCTTAGGCGTTGGAGATCGTCCTACGAGCAGTACTTC. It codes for CASTLRRWRSSYEQYF.

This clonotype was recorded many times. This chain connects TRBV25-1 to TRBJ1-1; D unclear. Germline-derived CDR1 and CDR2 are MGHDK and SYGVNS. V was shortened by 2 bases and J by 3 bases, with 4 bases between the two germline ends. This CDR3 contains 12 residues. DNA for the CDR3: TGTGCCAGCAGTGAAGGGTACACTGAAGCTTTCTTT. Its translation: CASSEGYTEAFF.

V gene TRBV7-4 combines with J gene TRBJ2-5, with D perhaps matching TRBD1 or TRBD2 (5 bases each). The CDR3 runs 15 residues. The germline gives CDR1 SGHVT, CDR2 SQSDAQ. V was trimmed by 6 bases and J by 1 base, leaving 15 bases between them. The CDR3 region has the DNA TGTGCCAGCAGTTACTCCGCCGGGACCCAAGAGACCCAGTACTTC. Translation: CASSYSAGTQETQYF.

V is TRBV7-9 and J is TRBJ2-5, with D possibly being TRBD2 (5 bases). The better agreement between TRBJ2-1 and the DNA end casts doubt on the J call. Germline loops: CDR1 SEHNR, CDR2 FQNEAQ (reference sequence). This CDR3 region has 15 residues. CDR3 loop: CASSLGNPGYNEQFF. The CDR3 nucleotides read TGTGCCAGCAGCTTAGGAAACCCGGGGTACAATGAGCAGTTCTTC.

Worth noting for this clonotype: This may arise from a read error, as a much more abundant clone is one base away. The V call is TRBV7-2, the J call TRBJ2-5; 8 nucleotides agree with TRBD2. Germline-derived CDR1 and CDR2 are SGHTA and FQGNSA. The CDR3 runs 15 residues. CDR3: CASRLDGRARETQYF. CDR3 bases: TGTGCCAGCCGCTTAGACGGGAGGGCGAGAGAGACCCAGTACTTC.